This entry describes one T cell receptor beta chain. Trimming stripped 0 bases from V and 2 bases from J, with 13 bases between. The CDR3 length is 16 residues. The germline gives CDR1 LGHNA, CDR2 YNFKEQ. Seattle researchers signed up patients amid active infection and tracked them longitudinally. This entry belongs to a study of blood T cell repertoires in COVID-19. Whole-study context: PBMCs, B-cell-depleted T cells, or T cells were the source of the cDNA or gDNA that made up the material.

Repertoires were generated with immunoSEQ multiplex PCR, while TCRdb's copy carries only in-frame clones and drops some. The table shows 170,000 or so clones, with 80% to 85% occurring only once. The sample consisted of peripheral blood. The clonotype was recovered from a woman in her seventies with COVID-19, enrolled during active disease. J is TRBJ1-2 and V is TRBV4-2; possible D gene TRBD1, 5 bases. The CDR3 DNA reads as TGTGCCAGCAGCCAAGAACGTTTCGGGGGGAACTATGGCTACACCTTC. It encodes CASSQERFGGNYGYTF.